Listed below are T cell receptor beta chains from one sample, sequenced in a study of cytomegalovirus exposure and HLA in healthy donors. Method: immunoSEQ multiplex PCR; TCRdb's copy keeps in-frame clones and lacks some. The sample carries 100,000 or so clones, around 75% recorded once. Sequenced input: PBMCs. The source of these receptors is a woman younger than 35 in good health and CMV-seropositive. The CDR3 runs from the conserved cysteine through the conserved F or W. The D gene is left open where the match is weak. Expanded clones get a size class; other rows say once, few or many, or leave the size out.

>once|TRBJ2-3|TRBV27|NA
TGTGCCAGCAGTCCGCGGCGCACAGATACGCAGTATTTT
CASSPRRTDTQYF
>NA|TRBJ2-1|TRBV6-5|TRBD2
TGTGCCAGCAGTTATAGCGGGAGGAGAGGTGAGCAGTTCTTC
CASSYSGRRGEQFF
>few|TRBJ2-7|TRBV4-1|TRBD2
TGCGCCAGCAGCCAAGGGCTAGCGGGAGTTTTGGGATACGAGCAGTACTTC
CASSQGLAGVLGYEQYF
>NA|TRBJ1-2|TRBV7-9|NA
TGTGCCAGCAGCTTAGCGTCAGACTATGGCTACACCTTC
CASSLASDYGYTF
>NA|TRBJ2-1|TRBV19|TRBD1
TGTGCCAGTAGCCGTACAGGGGACAATGAGCAGTTCTTC
CASSRTGDNEQFF
>NA|TRBJ2-7|TRBV6-5|NA
TGTGCCAGCAGTCCGGGACAAGCCCTCGGCGAGCAGTACTTC
CASSPGQALGEQYF
>NA|TRBJ2-2|TRBV4-3|NA
TGCGCCAGCAGCCAGGAGCGGTCCGCCACAGGGGGGGAGCTGTTTTTT
CASSQERSATGGELFF
>few|TRBJ2-2|TRBV29-1|TRBD1
TGCAGCGTTGACCGGCCTGGGACAGGGGATGCCGGGGAGCTGTTTTTT
CSVDRPGTGDAGELFF
>NA|TRBJ2-4|TRBV10-3|NA
TGTGCCACCCAACCCCCAGCGGAGGGGAACTACTGGCCCAAAAACATTCAGTACTTC
CATQPPAEGNYWPKNIQYF
>NA|TRBJ2-7|TRBV28|NA
TGTGCCAGCAGCTCGGCATCCGGGACACAGCCATACGAGCAGTACTTC
CASSSASGTQPYEQYF
>few|TRBJ1-4|TRBV29-1|TRBD1
TGCAGCGTATCGGGACAGGGGGCAAATGAAAAACTGTTTTTT
CSVSGQGANEKLFF
>NA|TRBJ2-3|TRBV7-2|TRBD1
TGTGCCAGCCTCCAGGGGGGCACAGATACGCAGTATTTT
CASLQGGTDTQYF
>NA|TRBJ1-2|TRBV10-3|NA
TGTGCCATCAGTGAGTCAGTAGGGGTCGGAAACTATGGCTACACCTTC
CAISESVGVGNYGYTF
>NA|TRBJ2-3|TRBV7-9|TRBD2
TGTGCCAGCAGGGGGACTAGCGGGAGGACAGATACGCAGTATTTT
CASRGTSGRTDTQYF
>once|TRBJ1-2|TRBV7-9|NA
TGTTCCAGCAGCTTGGACAGCTACTATGGCTACACCTTC
CSSSLDSYYGYTF
>NA|TRBJ2-7|TRBV4-3|NA
TGCGCCAGCAGCCAAGATGTCGACGGGACTCGGGAGCAGTACTTC
CASSQDVDGTREQYF
>NA|TRBJ2-1|TRBV5-5|TRBD2
TGTGCCAGCAGCTTGAGGTCTAGCGGGAATGAGCAGTTCTTC
CASSLRSSGNEQFF
>NA|TRBJ1-2|TRBV5-6|NA
TGTGCCAGCAGCTTGCGACAGCCCTATGGCTACACCTTC
CASSLRQPYGYTF
>NA|TRBJ2-7|TRBV20-1|TRBD2
TGCAGTGCCCCGGGACTAGACGAGCAGTACTTC
CSAPGLDEQYF
>NA|TRBJ2-5|TRBV5-1|NA
TGCGCCAGCAGCCTCCGGACAGCCGGGGAGACCCAGTACTTC
CASSLRTAGETQYF
>NA|TRBJ2-1|TRBV6-5|TRBD2
TGTGCCAGCAGTTACGGCGCGAGCGGGAGTGGTATTCGGCAGTTCTTC
CASSYGASGSGIRQFF
>NA|TRBJ1-5|TRBV27|NA
TGTGCCAGCAGTTTATCGACCCTAGGCGGTAGCAATCAGCCCCAGCATTTT
CASSLSTLGGSNQPQHF
>few|TRBJ2-7|TRBV28|TRBD2
TGTGCCAGTCTCGCGGGAGGGCCTTACGAGCAGTACTTC
CASLAGGPYEQYF
>NA|TRBJ2-2|TRBV15|NA
TGTGCCACCAGCAGAGATCAGGGGGGCGGGGAGCTGTTTTTT
CATSRDQGGGELFF
>NA|TRBJ2-2|TRBV4-1|NA
TGCGCCAGCAGCCAAGGAAGGGGCCTACGGCCAGGGGAGCTGTTTTTT
CASSQGRGLRPGELFF
>NA|TRBJ2-1|TRBV28|NA
TGTGCCAGCAGTTTTCGACAGGCCTACAATGAGCAGTTCTTC
CASSFRQAYNEQFF
>NA|TRBJ2-3|TRBV6-1|NA
TGTGCCAGCAGCGTTGGCCCTAGCACAGATACGCAGTATTTT
CASSVGPSTDTQYF
>NA|TRBJ2-3|TRBV5-8|NA
TGTGCCAGCAGCTTGGAAGGAGACAGGTACACAGATACGCAGTATTTT
CASSLEGDRYTDTQYF
>NA|TRBJ2-3|TRBV11-3|NA
TGTGCCAGCAGCTTAGAACACCGTCCCACAGATACGCAGTATTTT
CASSLEHRPTDTQYF
>NA|TRBJ2-1|TRBV7-6|NA
TGTGCCAGCAGCTCGGGTAATGAGCAGTTCTTC
CASSSGNEQFF
>few|TRBJ1-4|TRBV5-1|NA
TGCGCCAGCAGCCAGCGGTTTCCTAATGAAAAACTGTTTTTT
CASSQRFPNEKLFF
>NA|TRBJ2-5|TRBV29-1|NA
TGCAGCGTGGCCCCCCCGGGGAGGGAGACCCAGTACTTC
CSVAPPGRETQYF
>NA|TRBJ2-5|TRBV6-1|TRBD2
TGTGCCAGCAGAGCGGGAGGGCCGGAGACCCAGTACTTC
CASRAGGPETQYF
>NA|TRBJ2-1|TRBV14|TRBD2
TGTGCCAGCAGTCAAGGGACTAGCGGGAGGTCACGCGCACAGAAAAATCAGTTCTTC
CASSQGTSGRSRAQKNQFF
>NA|TRBJ1-5|TRBV2|TRBD1
TGTGCCAGCAGACTGGACAGGGCTAGCAATCAGCCCCAGCATTTT
CASRLDRASNQPQHF
>NA|TRBJ1-2|TRBV14|NA
TGTGCCAGCAGCCCGGTCAGGGACTATGGCTACACCTTC
CASSPVRDYGYTF
>once|TRBJ2-1|TRBV29-1|TRBD2
TGCAGCGTTCCCCTGGCAGCGGGAGTTTTGGATGAGCAGTTCTTC
CSVPLAAGVLDEQFF
>NA|TRBJ2-7|TRBV7-8|NA
TGTGCCAGCAGCCACGGACAGCACTACGAGCAGTACTTC
CASSHGQHYEQYF
>NA|TRBJ2-7|TRBV4-1|NA
TGCGCCAGCAGCCCCCTGGGCGGGGGCGGCGACGAGCAGTACTTC
CASSPLGGGGDEQYF
>NA|TRBJ2-7|TRBV7-2|TRBD2
TGTGCCAGCAGTTCGACTAGCGGGAGGGGGGAGCAGTACTTC
CASSSTSGRGEQYF
>NA|TRBJ1-5|TRBV23-1|NA
TGCGCCAGCAGTCAAGGCAGGATTAGCAATCAGCCCCAGCATTTT
CASSQGRISNQPQHF
>few|TRBJ2-7|TRBV30|TRBD1
TGTGCCGGACAGGGTATCCTAACTTACGAGCAGTACTTC
CAGQGILTYEQYF
>NA|TRBJ1-2|TRBV4-1|TRBD1
TGCGCCAGCAGCAGACCGGGACAGGGGACGAGTGGCTACACCTTC
CASSRPGQGTSGYTF
>NA|TRBJ2-4|TRBV6-6|TRBD1
TGTGCCAGCAGTTACTCTGGACAGGAAAACATTCAGTACTTC
CASSYSGQENIQYF
>NA|TRBJ1-3|TRBV9|TRBD1
TGTGCCAGCAGCGTAGAGACAGGGGTCGGAAACACCATATATTTT
CASSVETGVGNTIYF
>NA|TRBJ1-2|TRBV27|NA
TGTGCCAGCAGTCCAGACAGTTCAGCTAACTATGGCTACACCTTC
CASSPDSSANYGYTF